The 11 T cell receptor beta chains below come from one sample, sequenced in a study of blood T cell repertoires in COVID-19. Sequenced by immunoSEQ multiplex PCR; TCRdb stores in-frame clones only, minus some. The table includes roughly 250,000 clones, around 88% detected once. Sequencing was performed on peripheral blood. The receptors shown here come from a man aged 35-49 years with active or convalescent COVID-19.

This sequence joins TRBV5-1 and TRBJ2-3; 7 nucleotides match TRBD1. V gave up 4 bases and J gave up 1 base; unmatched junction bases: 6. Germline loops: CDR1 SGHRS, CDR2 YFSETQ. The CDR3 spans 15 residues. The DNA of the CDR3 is TGCGCCAGCAGCCTGGGGGACAGACGCACAGATACGCAGTATTTT. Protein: CASSLGDRRTDTQYF. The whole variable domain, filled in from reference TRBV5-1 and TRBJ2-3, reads KAGVTQTPRYLIKTRGQQVTLSCSPISGHRSVSWYQQTPGQGLQFLFEYFSETQRNKGNFPGRFSGRQFSNSRSEMNVSTLELGDSALYLCASSLGDRRTDTQYFGPGTRLTVL.

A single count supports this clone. The CDR3 here is CATWETLTSTDTQYF. CDR3 coding DNA: TGTGCCACTTGGGAGACCCTGACTAGCACAGATACGCAGTATTTT. This chain links TRBV28 with TRBJ2-3; perhaps TRBD2 as D (5 bases). The CDR3 is 15 residues long. Germline CDR1 and CDR2: MDHEN and SYDVKM. With 10 bases removed from V and 0 bases from J, the gap between germline ends came to 17 bases.

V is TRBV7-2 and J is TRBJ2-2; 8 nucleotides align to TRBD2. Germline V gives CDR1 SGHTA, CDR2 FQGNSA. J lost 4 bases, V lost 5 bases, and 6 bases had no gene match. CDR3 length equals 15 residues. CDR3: CASSPRTSSTGELFF. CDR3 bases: TGTGCCAGCAGCCCTAGGACTAGCAGCACCGGGGAGCTGTTTTTT.

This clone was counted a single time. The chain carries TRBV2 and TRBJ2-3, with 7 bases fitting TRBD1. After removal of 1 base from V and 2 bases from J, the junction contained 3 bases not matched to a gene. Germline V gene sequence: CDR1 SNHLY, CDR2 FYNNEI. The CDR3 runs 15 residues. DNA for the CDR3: TGTGCCAGCAGTGAAGTAGGACAGGCCACAGATACGCAGTATTTT. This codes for CASSEVGQATDTQYF.

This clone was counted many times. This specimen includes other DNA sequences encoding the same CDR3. Here the CDR3 DNA reads TGTGCCAGCAGTAGGGGTGAAAAACTGTTTTTT. Translated, it gives CASSRGEKLFF. The V and J genes are TRBV27 and TRBJ1-4; possible D gene TRBD1, 5 bases. Looked up from germline, CDR1 is MNHEY and CDR2 is SMNVEV (reference sequence). The V gene lost 5 bases and the J gene lost 7 bases, with 5 bases spanning the gap. The CDR3 is 11 amino acids.

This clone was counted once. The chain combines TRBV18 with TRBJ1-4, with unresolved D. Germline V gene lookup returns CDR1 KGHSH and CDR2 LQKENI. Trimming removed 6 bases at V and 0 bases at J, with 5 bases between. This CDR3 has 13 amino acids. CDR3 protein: CASSRATNEKLFF. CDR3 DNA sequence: TGTGCCAGCTCCCGAGCAACTAATGAAAAACTGTTTTTT.

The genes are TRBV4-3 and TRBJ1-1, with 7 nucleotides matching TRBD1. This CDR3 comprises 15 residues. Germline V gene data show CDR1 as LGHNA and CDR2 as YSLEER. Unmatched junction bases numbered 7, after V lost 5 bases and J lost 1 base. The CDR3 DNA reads TGCGCCAGCAGCTTAGGGACAGCACAGAACACTGAAGCTTTCTTT. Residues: CASSLGTAQNTEAFF.

The CDR3 sequence is CASSIEGVGTGELFF. The CDR3 DNA reads TGTGCCAGTAGTATTGAGGGGGTAGGCACCGGGGAGCTGTTTTTT. V is TRBV19 and J is TRBJ2-2, with a weak D call TRBD1 (6 bases). CDR1 is LNHDA and CDR2 is SQIVND in the germline V gene (reference sequence). V lost 3 bases to trimming and J lost 4 bases, with 12 bases between them. CDR3 length: 15 amino acids.

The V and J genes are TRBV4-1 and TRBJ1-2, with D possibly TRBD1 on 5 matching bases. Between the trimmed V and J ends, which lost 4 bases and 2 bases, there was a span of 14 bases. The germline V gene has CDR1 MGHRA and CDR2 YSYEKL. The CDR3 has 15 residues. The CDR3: CASSLQGEANYGYTF. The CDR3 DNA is TGCGCCAGCAGCCTCCAGGGCGAGGCCAACTATGGCTACACCTTC.

CDR3 DNA: TGTGCCAGCAGTTACTCGATACAGCCGAACACTGAAGCTTTCTTT. Its translation is CASSYSIQPNTEAFF. The V call is TRBV6-5, the J call TRBJ1-1; no clear D. Germline CDR1 is MNHEY and CDR2 is SVGAGI. V lost 0 bases, J lost 1 base, and 9 bases lay in between. This CDR3 has 15 amino acids.

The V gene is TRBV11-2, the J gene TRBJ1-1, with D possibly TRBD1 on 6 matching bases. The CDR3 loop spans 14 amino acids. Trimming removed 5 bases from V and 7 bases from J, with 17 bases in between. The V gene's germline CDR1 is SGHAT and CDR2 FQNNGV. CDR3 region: CASSVDRFKNEAFF. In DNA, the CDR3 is TGTGCCAGCAGCGTCGACAGGTTTAAGAATGAAGCTTTCTTT.